These 4 T cell receptor beta chains originate from one sample sequenced in a study of Ad26.COV2.S vaccination and SARS-CoV-2 variants. Sequencing used immunoSEQ multiplex PCR; TCRdb keeps in-frame clones, though not all of them. This repertoire shows roughly 100,000 clones, roughly 80% found once; its top ten account for roughly 17%. This material consisted of peripheral blood, taken after recovery from COVID-19. The receptors derive from a human donor who had recovered from COVID-19.

J is TRBJ1-1 and V is TRBV6-5; D not certain. CDR1 is MNHEY and CDR2 is SVGAGI in the germline V gene. Between the trimmed V and J ends, which lost 6 bases and 1 base, there was a span of 9 bases. The length of the CDR3 is 13 residues. The CDR3 DNA follows: TGTGCCAGCAGCTTCATCTCGAACACTGAAGCTTTCTTT. Protein product: CASSFISNTEAFF.

The CDR3: CASSEAQSFYGYTF. The CDR3 DNA reads as TGTGCCAGCAGTGAAGCCCAGTCCTTCTATGGCTACACCTTC. The chain employs TRBV6-1 and TRBJ1-2; D remains unclear. The germline V gene encodes CDR1 MNHNS and CDR2 SASEGT. CDR3 length: 14 residues. V dropped 0 bases and J dropped 4 bases, with 9 bases sitting between them.

In its sample, this clone was seen once. Other DNA sequences in the same sample also yield this CDR3. This chain uses TRBV6-5 with TRBJ2-5, with 7 bases aligning to TRBD1. Germline CDR1 MNHEY, CDR2 SVGAGI. This CDR3 contains 12 residues. With 6 bases clipped from V and 9 bases from J, the junction kept 7 bases outside the gene matches. CDR3 loop: CASSQGEGAQYF. CDR3 sequence (DNA): TGTGCCAGCAGCCAGGGGGAAGGGGCCCAGTACTTC.

In DNA form, the CDR3 reads TGTGCCAGCAGCCCCGAAAGTGGGGAGCTGTTTTTT. Translation: CASSPESGELFF. The genes are TRBV11-3 and TRBJ2-2, with D unclear. This CDR3 has 12 residues. Germline lookup yields CDR1 SGHNT and CDR2 YENEEA. The V end lost 5 bases, the J end lost 8 bases, and 9 bases lay between the germline ends.